The 18 T cell receptor beta chains reported below all come from one sample, sequenced in a study of technical replicates of blood from a handful of donors. Using immunoSEQ multiplex PCR, the repertoire was profiled, and TCRdb retains in-frame clones only, with some absent. Of roughly 69,000 clones listed, approximately 86% are singletons. Sequenced input: PBMCs. The receptors were sampled from a human donor in good health. Some clones in this sample may be carry-over from other donors' samples.

The V and J genes are TRBV2 and TRBJ2-3; 14 nucleotides agree with TRBD2. The CDR3 spans 15 residues. Germline V CDR1 and CDR2: SNHLY, FYNNEI. The J segment lost 6 bases and the V segment lost 9 bases, leaving 8 bases of the junction unmatched. The CDR3 sequence is CARSGTSGGVDTQYF. DNA for the CDR3: TGTGCCAGGTCAGGGACTAGCGGGGGAGTTGATACGCAGTATTTT.

This chain connects TRBV4-1 to TRBJ2-2; the D gene is possibly TRBD2 (5 bases). V lost 4 bases and J 1 base, leaving 13 bases between the germline ends. The CDR3 totals 16 residues. Germline V CDR1 and CDR2: MGHRA, YSYEKL. The CDR3 spells CASSPPGRVNTGELFF. CDR3 in DNA: TGCGCCAGCAGCCCCCCGGGAAGGGTGAACACCGGGGAGCTGTTTTTT.

The chain is built from TRBV9 and TRBJ1-5; D possibly corresponds to TRBD1 (6 bases). Trimming pared 2 bases from V and 7 bases from J, leaving 16 bases between. Germline CDR1 is SGDLS and CDR2 is YYNGEE. The CDR3 consists of 15 residues. The CDR3 sequence is CASSVGDRLRQPQHF. The CDR3 nucleotides are TGTGCCAGCAGCGTGGGAGACAGGTTACGACAGCCCCAGCATTTT.

This clone occurred a few times. The chain employs TRBV5-1 and TRBJ2-1, with TRBD2 matching 11 bases. Germline lookup yields CDR1 SGHRS and CDR2 YFSETQ. The CDR3 is 14 amino acids. Losses at the gene ends were 6 bases for V and 2 bases for J; bases not matched to a gene: 1. The CDR3 region has the DNA TGCGCCAGCACGACTAGCGGGGCCTACAATGAGCAGTTCTTC. Protein: CASTTSGAYNEQFF.

The rearrangement links TRBV10-2 to TRBJ1-1, with 11 bases matching TRBD1. V lost 6 bases to trimming and J lost 12 bases; unmatched junction nucleotides: 9. CDR1 and CDR2 (germline): WSHSY, SAAADI. The CDR3 covers 13 residues. CDR3 region: CASSLGQGVATFF. The CDR3 DNA follows: TGCGCCAGCAGCTTGGGACAGGGGGTCGCGACTTTCTTT.

The V gene is TRBV27, the J gene TRBJ1-1; D ambiguous. The ends were cut back, 6 bases at V and 4 bases at J, with 12 bases in the middle. Germline V CDR1 and CDR2: MNHEY, SMNVEV (reference sequence). The CDR3 is 13 amino acids. The CDR3 loop reads CASSPTSSTEAFF. The CDR3 region has the DNA TGTGCCAGCAGCCCTACTTCTTCCACTGAAGCTTTCTTT.

This CDR3 reads CASSQYISYNSPLHF. The CDR3 nucleotides read TGCGCCAGCAGCCAATACATCTCCTATAATTCACCCCTCCACTTT. The J gene is TRBJ1-6, the V gene TRBV4-1; no clear D. CDR3 length equals 15 residues. Per the germline V gene, CDR1 is MGHRA and CDR2 is YSYEKL. V was trimmed by 2 bases and J by 0 bases, leaving 5 bases between them.

The rearrangement links TRBV30 to TRBJ2-2, with a possible D match to TRBD1 (6 bases). The V end lost 7 bases, the J end lost 3 bases, and 15 bases lay between the germline ends. CDR1 is GTSNPN and CDR2 is SVGIG in the germline V gene (reference sequence). The CDR3 covers 14 residues. As DNA, the CDR3 is TGTGCCTTTCCCCAGAAGGGGGACACCGGGGAGCTGTTTTTT. Its protein is CAFPQKGDTGELFF.

A single count supports this clone. The chain has TRBV19 and TRBJ2-1; tentative D call: TRBD2 (7 bases). Per germline, CDR1 LNHDA and CDR2 SQIVND (reference sequence). The CDR3 contains 17 residues. V was cut by 7 bases and J by 8 bases, with 27 bases left in between. CDR3 DNA sequence: TGTGCCAGTAAACCCGGTTCCCTGGGGGGGCGCATCGATGAGCAGTTCTTC. It yields the protein CASKPGSLGGRIDEQFF.

This clone came up once. The chain combines TRBV6-1 with TRBJ1-1, with 7 positions matching TRBD1. The V segment lost 6 bases and the J segment 4 bases; nucleotides outside the gene matches: 11. Germline CDR1 is MNHNS and CDR2 is SASEGT. CDR3 length equals 15 residues. The CDR3 coding sequence is TGTGCCAGCAGGCCGAGGGGGCAGGCGAGCACTGAAGCTTTCTTT. Its translation: CASRPRGQASTEAFF.

The genes are TRBV9 and TRBJ2-1; 10 positions match TRBD2. The length of the CDR3 is 16 residues. The J segment lost 3 bases and the V segment lost 4 bases, leaving 7 bases of the junction unmatched. Per the germline V gene, CDR1 is SGDLS and CDR2 is YYNGEE. The CDR3 sequence: CASSTLAGEGYNEQFF. CDR3 DNA: TGTGCCAGCAGCACTCTAGCGGGAGAGGGCTACAATGAGCAGTTCTTC.

This chain uses TRBV7-8 with TRBJ1-3; no reliable D call. Germline V gene lookup returns CDR1 SGHVS and CDR2 FQNEAQ. The CDR3 runs to 14 residues. With 5 bases removed from V and 0 bases from J, the gap between germline ends came to 8 bases. CDR3 sequence: CASSARISGNTIYF. Here the CDR3 DNA reads TGTGCCAGCAGCGCCAGGATCTCTGGAAACACCATATATTTT.

The chain couples TRBV4-1 to TRBJ2-7; 10 bases line up with TRBD1. CDR3 length equals 15 residues. Germline-derived CDR1 and CDR2 are MGHRA and YSYEKL. V shed 1 base and J 2 bases; nucleotides not matched to a gene: 2. CDR3 in DNA: TGCGCCAGCAGCCAAGGGACAGGGGGAACCTACGAGCAGTACTTC. This sequence encodes CASSQGTGGTYEQYF.

The V and J genes are TRBV5-1 and TRBJ1-2, with 7 bases lining up with TRBD1. Germline values: CDR1 SGHRS, CDR2 YFSETQ. V lost 4 bases to trimming and J lost 8 bases; unmatched junction nucleotides: 5. The CDR3 spans 12 residues. In nucleotides, the CDR3 is TGCGCCAGCAGCCCCCGACAGGGAGGCTACACCTTC. Its protein product is CASSPRQGGYTF.

The chain combines TRBV6-6 with TRBJ2-3, with TRBD2 identical over 12 bases. Per germline, CDR1 MNHNY and CDR2 SVGAGI (reference sequence). CDR3 size: 16 residues. The V and J ends lost 3 bases and 1 base, in that order; junction bases with no gene match: 2. The CDR3 DNA reads as TGTGCCAGCAGTTATCTAGCGGGGGGGGGCACAGATACGCAGTATTTT. It codes for CASSYLAGGGTDTQYF.

The chain joins TRBV4-1 to TRBJ2-5, with D possibly being TRBD2 (6 bases). Trimming cost V 3 bases and J 3 bases, with 11 bases left between them. There are 14 residues in the CDR3. CDR1 is MGHRA, CDR2 YSYEKL, per germline. The CDR3 nucleotides are TGCGCCAGCAGCCATCCGGGACTGGAAGAGACCCAGTACTTC. As protein: CASSHPGLEETQYF.

The V and J genes are TRBV4-3 and TRBJ1-1; possible D gene TRBD1, 5 bases. The CDR3 has 14 residues. Trimming removed 1 base at V and 0 bases at J, with 6 bases between. From germline, CDR1 is LGHNA and CDR2 YSLEER. CDR3 DNA sequence: TGCGCCAGCAGCCAAGGGACACTGAACACTGAAGCTTTCTTT. Amino acids: CASSQGTLNTEAFF.

This chain joins TRBV4-3 and TRBJ1-2, with D possibly being TRBD1 (6 bases). CDR3 size: 13 residues. Per germline, CDR1 LGHNA and CDR2 YSLEER. V was cut by 5 bases and J by 10 bases, with 17 bases left in between. The CDR3 protein is CASSSRIQGDYTF. In nucleotides, the CDR3 is TGCGCCAGCAGCTCCCGGATACAGGGAGACTACACCTTC.